A single sample gave rise to the 17 T cell receptor beta chains below, sequenced in a study of cytomegalovirus exposure and HLA in healthy donors. Some clones are missing from TCRdb's copy, which holds only in-frame ones; the method was immunoSEQ multiplex PCR. The repertoire holds roughly 300,000 clones, around 87% seen once, with approximately 0.88% in the top ten. The sample consisted of PBMCs. The receptors stem from a young woman in good health and CMV-seronegative.

V and J are TRBV13 and TRBJ1-6, with TRBD1 as a possible D gene (6 bases). Germline-derived CDR1 and CDR2 are PRHDT and FYEKMQ (reference sequence). The CDR3 totals 14 residues. V was trimmed by 5 bases and J by 6 bases, leaving 11 bases between them. The CDR3 DNA reads TGTGCCAGCAGCCACCGGACAGCTAATTCACCCCTCCACTTT. Translating it yields CASSHRTANSPLHF. Filled out from reference TRBV13 and TRBJ1-6, the complete variable domain reads AAGVIQSPRHLIKEKRETATLKCYPIPRHDTVYWYQQGPGQDPQFLISFYEKMQSDKGSIPDRFSAQQFSDYHSELNMSSLELGDSALYFCASSHRTANSPLHFGNGTRLTVT.

The chain links TRBV5-6 to TRBJ2-1, with 9 bases fitting TRBD2. Looked up from germline, CDR1 is SGHDT and CDR2 is YYEEEE. This CDR3 has 18 residues. V lost 4 bases, J lost 7 bases, and 18 bases stayed unmatched. CDR3 coding DNA: TGTGCCAGCAGCCCCCCCGGGCGGCTAGCGGGACGAAGGAATGAGCAGTTCTTC. Translated: CASSPPGRLAGRRNEQFF.

The rearrangement uses TRBV7-8 and TRBJ1-5; 7 positions match TRBD1. Germline V lookup: CDR1 SGHVS, CDR2 FQNEAQ. J was trimmed by 1 base and V by 1 base; bases with no gene match: 7. The CDR3 is made up of 17 amino acids. Written as DNA, the CDR3 is TGTGCCAGCAGCTTAGGCCGACAGGGCGGGAGCAATCAGCCCCAGCATTTT. This translates into CASSLGRQGGSNQPQHF. Variable domain in full (rest from reference TRBV7-8 and TRBJ1-5): GAGVSQSPRYKVAKRGQDVALRCDPISGHVSLFWYQQALGQGPEFLTYFQNEAQLDKSGLPSDRFFAERPEGSVSTLKIQRTQQEDSAVYLCASSLGRQGGSNQPQHFGDGTRLSIL.

This sequence joins TRBV6-1 and TRBJ1-2, with 7 bases aligning to TRBD1. The CDR3 runs to 15 residues. Germline V lookup: CDR1 MNHNS, CDR2 SASEGT. V was clipped by 5 bases and J by 8 bases; unmatched bases: 14. CDR3 amino acids: CASSSPSRQGSGYTF. DNA for the CDR3: TGTGCCAGCAGTTCCCCCTCGCGACAGGGAAGCGGCTACACCTTC.

The chain uses TRBV27 and TRBJ1-6, with D unclear. Germline V gene lookup returns CDR1 MNHEY and CDR2 SMNVEV (reference sequence). The CDR3 covers 14 residues. Trimming left V 8 bases short and J 0 bases short, with 8 bases between. CDR3 residues: CASGAVSYNSPLHF. The CDR3 DNA follows: TGTGCCAGCGGAGCAGTCTCCTATAATTCACCCCTCCACTTT.

This clone was found once. The CDR3 DNA reads TGTGCCAGCAATCCGGACAGGGGGCTGGGTTCACCCCTCCACTTT. Protein sequence: CASNPDRGLGSPLHF. The chain uses TRBV5-4 and TRBJ1-6; TRBD1 aligns across 11 bases. CDR1 SGHNT and CDR2 YYREEE come from the germline V gene (reference sequence). This CDR3 is built from 15 residues. Trimming removed 6 bases from V and 9 bases from J; junction bases left unmatched: 8.

The chain couples TRBV19 to TRBJ2-7, with 8 bases that match TRBD1. The CDR3 consists of 14 residues. The germline CDR1 and CDR2 sequences are LNHDA and SQIVND (reference sequence). V dropped 3 bases and J dropped 3; count of bases not matched to a gene: 4. DNA of the CDR3: TGTGCCAGTAGTATTGGCGGACAGGGCTACGAGCAGTACTTC. Its protein product is CASSIGGQGYEQYF. Combining the CDR3 with reference TRBV19 and TRBJ2-7 gives the whole variable domain DGGITQSPKYLFRKEGQNVTLSCEQNLNHDAMYWYRQDPGQGLRLIYYSQIVNDFQKGDIAEGYSVSREKKESFPLTVTSAQKNPTAFYLCASSIGGQGYEQYFGPGTRLTVT.

The CDR3 protein is CSGGQVGADTQYF. In nucleotides, the CDR3 is TGCAGCGGAGGACAGGTTGGTGCGGATACGCAGTATTTT. The chain employs TRBV29-1 and TRBJ2-3; 7 bases map to TRBD1. The CDR3 is 13 amino acids. The germline V gene encodes CDR1 SQVTM and CDR2 ANQGSEA. Losses at the gene ends were 7 bases for V and 6 bases for J; bases not matched to a gene: 10.

The rearrangement joins TRBV28 to TRBJ1-1, with a weak D call TRBD1 (5 bases). The germline V gene has CDR1 MDHEN and CDR2 SYDVKM. This CDR3 spans 11 amino acids. V was cut by 5 bases and J by 11 bases, with 12 bases left in between. The CDR3 loop is CASSPNQGAFF. In nucleotides, the CDR3 is TGTGCCAGCAGTCCTAACCAGGGCGCTTTCTTT. The full variable domain, rest sourced from reference TRBV28 and TRBJ1-1, is DVKVTQSSRYLVKRTGEKVFLECVQDMDHENMFWYRQDPGLGLRLIYFSYDVKMKEKGDIPEGYSVSREKKERFSLILESASTNQTSMYLCASSPNQGAFFGQGTRLTVV.

The V and J genes are TRBV6-1 and TRBJ1-5; 7 bases align to TRBD1. This CDR3 is 15 amino acids long. V lost 6 bases to trimming and J lost 0 bases; unmatched junction nucleotides: 5. Germline CDR1 is MNHNS and CDR2 is SASEGT. Written as DNA, the CDR3 is TGTGCCAGCAGGGGGACAGCTAATAGCAATCAGCCCCAGCATTTT. Translating gives CASRGTANSNQPQHF.

The V and J genes are TRBV28 and TRBJ2-3; D gene ambiguous. This CDR3 comprises 13 residues. Germline V lookup: CDR1 MDHEN, CDR2 SYDVKM. The V and J ends lost 7 bases and 5 bases respectively, with 13 bases between them. The CDR3 is CASKAVNQDTQYF. The CDR3 coding sequence is TGTGCCAGCAAGGCGGTGAATCAAGATACGCAGTATTTT.

The V gene is TRBV6-1, the J gene TRBJ2-2; unclear D gene. The CDR3 consists of 13 residues. The germline gives CDR1 MNHNS, CDR2 SASEGT. Trimming took off 7 bases at V and 6 bases at J, with 12 bases between the two ends. In DNA, the CDR3 is TGTGCCAGCACTCAACTCGTCGCCGGGGAGCTGTTTTTT. This gives the protein CASTQLVAGELFF.

This chain links TRBV9 with TRBJ2-1, with 8 bases identical to TRBD1. The ends lost 0 bases at V and 0 bases at J; junction bases unmatched: 8. Germline CDR1 reads SGDLS; CDR2 reads YYNGEE. This CDR3 has 18 amino acids. The CDR3 loop reads CASSVEGGQASSYNEQFF. In DNA, the CDR3 is TGTGCCAGCAGCGTAGAGGGGGGACAGGCCAGCTCCTACAATGAGCAGTTCTTC.

The chain carries TRBV28 and TRBJ2-7; 9 bases agree with TRBD1. Germline V gives CDR1 MDHEN, CDR2 SYDVKM. The CDR3 runs 13 residues. J gave up 2 bases and V 10 bases, and 6 bases lay outside the gene matches. CDR3 region: CATTTGGAYEQYF. The CDR3 bases are TGTGCCACCACGACAGGGGGTGCCTACGAGCAGTACTTC.

The chain joins TRBV28 to TRBJ2-3; 8 bases agree with TRBD1. The CDR3 extends over 15 amino acids. V lost 4 bases, J lost 4 bases, and 7 bases stayed unmatched. Germline V lookup: CDR1 MDHEN, CDR2 SYDVKM. CDR3 protein: CASSSSGQGADTQYF. The CDR3 DNA follows: TGTGCCAGCAGTTCCTCCGGACAGGGTGCAGATACGCAGTATTTT.

V gene TRBV11-2 combines with J gene TRBJ2-6, with 7 bases lining up with TRBD2. The germline V gene has CDR1 SGHAT and CDR2 FQNNGV. J lost 3 bases, V lost 5 bases, and 7 bases had no gene match. The CDR3 spans 16 residues. The CDR3 spells CASSPIRGVGANVLTF. For the CDR3, the DNA is TGTGCCAGCAGCCCGATTCGGGGGGTTGGGGCCAACGTCCTGACTTTC.

The J gene is TRBJ2-3, the V gene TRBV4-3; a weak D match, TRBD1 (6 bases). The V end lost 4 bases, the J end lost 0 bases, and 26 bases lay between the germline ends. The CDR3 is 20 amino acids. In germline, CDR1 is LGHNA, CDR2 YSLEER. The CDR3 sequence is CASSPGKGDLLTRSTDTQYF. The CDR3 nucleotides read TGCGCCAGCAGCCCAGGGAAGGGGGATCTTCTAACACGGAGCACAGATACGCAGTATTTT.